One T cell receptor beta chain is described in this entry. The data stem from a study of cytomegalovirus exposure and HLA in healthy donors. In the PCR, 60 Vbeta and 13 Jbeta primers were used. This table comes from immunoSEQ multiplex PCR, and its TCRdb copy is limited to in-frame clones, with some not included. The data show around 200,000 clones, around nine tenths seen once. This TCR derives from a woman aged 25 to 39 in good health and CMV-seronegative. Sample: PBMCs.

CDR3 sequence reads: CASSPGGQGPGNTIYF. The CDR3 DNA sequence: TGTGCCAGCTCACCAGGGGGTCAGGGGCCTGGAAACACCATATATTTT. This chain uses TRBV18 with TRBJ1-3, with D maybe TRBD1 (6 bases). Germline-derived CDR1 and CDR2 are KGHSH and LQKENI. The CDR3 has 16 amino acids. Trimming cost V 2 bases and J 2 bases, with 13 bases left between them.